This T cell receptor beta chain derives from a study of spatial heterogeneity in lung cancer. Study-level points and caveats: The number of expanded tumor alpha and beta chains correlated with mutation number. Sequencing reached an estimated coverage of tumor T cells that was only roughly 6.9% for alpha chains and approximately 13% for beta chains. Expanded TCR counts, ubiquitous and regional, correlated respectively with ubiquitous and regional nonsynonymous mutation counts.

Trimming cost V 5 bases and J 4 bases, with 15 bases left between them. The CDR3 loop spans 15 amino acids. Germline CDR1 SGHTA, CDR2 FQGNSA. The time point denotes: sample taken at primary tumor resection. The cohort: over 70 early-stage, untreated non-small cell lung cancer patients. In TCRdb, the 5' RACE reads were re-called with MiXCR into one record per CDR3 protein. The profile shows some 96,000 distinct CDR3 sequences, nearly 4.5% of them singletons. A note on this clonotype: Its target is not known. It may be a read error: a sequence one base away is much more abundant.

The sequence was collected from a male donor with early-stage non-small cell lung cancer. Sequencing was performed on lung tumor tissue, taken at surgery. The chain uses TRBV7-2 and TRBJ1-5; the D is unclear. CDR3 in amino acids: CTSSPVTATNQPQHF. In DNA, the CDR3 is TGTACCAGCAGCCCAGTTACAGCCACTAATCAGCCCCAGCATTTT.